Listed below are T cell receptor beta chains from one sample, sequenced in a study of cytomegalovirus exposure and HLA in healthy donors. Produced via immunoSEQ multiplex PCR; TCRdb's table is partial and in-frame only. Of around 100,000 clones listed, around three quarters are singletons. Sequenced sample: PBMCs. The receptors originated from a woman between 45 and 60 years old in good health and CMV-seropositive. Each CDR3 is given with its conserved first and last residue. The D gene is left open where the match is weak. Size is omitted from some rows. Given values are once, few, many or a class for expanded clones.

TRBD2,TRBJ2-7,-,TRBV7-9,CASSVGTSGSYEQYF,TGTGCCAGCAGCGTAGGGACTAGCGGGTCCTACGAGCAGTACTTC
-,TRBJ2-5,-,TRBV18,CASSPLIDQETQYF,TGTGCCAGCTCACCATTAATCGACCAAGAGACCCAGTACTTC
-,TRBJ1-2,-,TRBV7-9,CASSLGGAANYGYTF,TGTGCCAGCAGCTTAGGAGGAGCGGCGAATTATGGCTACACCTTC
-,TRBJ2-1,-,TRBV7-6,CASSFDPGSEQFF,TGTGCCAGCAGCTTTGATCCCGGGAGTGAGCAGTTCTTC
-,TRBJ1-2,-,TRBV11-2,CASSLQGRVGYTF,TGTGCCAGCAGCTTACAGGGGAGGGTTGGCTACACCTTC
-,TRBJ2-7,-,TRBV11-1,CASSPRTVSYEQYF,TGTGCCAGCAGCCCGCGGACAGTTTCCTACGAGCAGTACTTC
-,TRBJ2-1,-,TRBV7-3,CASSLTRGLRPSNEQFF,TGTGCCAGCAGCTTAACGCGAGGACTCCGACCATCCAATGAGCAGTTCTTC
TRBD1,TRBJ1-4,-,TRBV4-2,CASSQSGGTANEKLFF,TGTGCCAGCAGCCAAAGCGGCGGGACAGCTAATGAAAAACTGTTTTTT
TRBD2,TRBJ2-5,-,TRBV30,CAWSVYRGVQETQYF,TGTGCCTGGAGCGTCTATCGGGGGGTTCAAGAGACCCAGTACTTC
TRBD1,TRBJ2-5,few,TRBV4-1,CASSHGTGGWETQYF,TGCGCCAGCAGCCATGGGACAGGGGGCTGGGAGACCCAGTACTTC
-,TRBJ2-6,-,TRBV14,CASSQVRPTRTGANVLTF,TGTGCCAGCAGCCAAGTAAGGCCGACTCGGACTGGGGCCAACGTCCTGACTTTC
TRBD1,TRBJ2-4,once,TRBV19,CASSSGTGKNIQYF,TGTGCCAGTAGTTCGGGGACAGGAAAAAACATTCAGTACTTC
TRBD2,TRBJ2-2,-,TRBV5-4,CASSLKRESTGELFF,TGTGCCAGCAGCCTGAAGCGGGAGTCTACCGGGGAGCTGTTTTTT
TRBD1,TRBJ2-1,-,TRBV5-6,CASDRDRGSWSSYNEQFF,TGTGCCTCAGACCGGGACAGGGGGTCTTGGAGCTCCTACAATGAGCAGTTCTTC
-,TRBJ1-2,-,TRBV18,CASSSTSLGGTRGYTF,TGTGCCAGCTCATCTACCTCCTTGGGGGGGACCCGCGGCTACACCTTC
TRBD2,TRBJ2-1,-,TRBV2,CASSKLTSGRATEQFF,TGTGCCAGCTCTAAACTGACTAGCGGGAGGGCCACTGAGCAGTTCTTC
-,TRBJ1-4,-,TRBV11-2,CASSLEAYRLATNEKLFF,TGTGCCAGCAGCTTAGAAGCCTACAGGCTTGCAACTAATGAAAAACTGTTTTTT
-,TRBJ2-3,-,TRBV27,CASSPDRTHTDTQYF,TGTGCCAGCAGTCCCGACAGGACCCACACAGATACGCAGTATTTT
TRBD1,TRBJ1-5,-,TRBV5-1,CASSAGQGVGQPQHF,TGCGCCAGCAGCGCGGGACAGGGGGTGGGTCAGCCCCAGCATTTT
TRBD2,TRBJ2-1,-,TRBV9,CASSSGTSGEQFF,TGTGCCAGCAGCTCAGGGACTAGCGGTGAGCAGTTCTTC
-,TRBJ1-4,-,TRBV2,CASSYSGTDEKLFF,TGTGCCAGCAGTTACTCCGGGACTGATGAAAAACTGTTTTTT
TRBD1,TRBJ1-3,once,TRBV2,CANGQEDSGNTIYF,TGTGCCAATGGACAGGAAGACTCTGGAAACACCATATATTTT
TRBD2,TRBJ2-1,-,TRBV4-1,CASSGLADNEQFF,TGCGCCAGCAGCGGACTAGCGGACAATGAGCAGTTCTTC
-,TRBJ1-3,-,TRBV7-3,CASSLAGPGNTIYF,TGTGCCAGCAGCTTAGCAGGGCCTGGAAACACCATATATTTT
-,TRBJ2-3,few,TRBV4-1,CASSQAPSYTQYF,TGCGCCAGCAGCCAAGCTCCGAGTTATACGCAGTATTTT
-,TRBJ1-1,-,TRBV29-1,CSVEPRDKGTEAFF,TGCAGCGTTGAACCACGGGACAAAGGCACTGAAGCTTTCTTT
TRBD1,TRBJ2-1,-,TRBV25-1,CASSWDSDYQFF,TGTGCCAGCAGTTGGGACAGCGATTACCAGTTCTTC
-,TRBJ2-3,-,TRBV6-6,CASSEFRGDTQYF,TGTGCCAGCAGCGAGTTTCGGGGGGATACGCAGTATTTT
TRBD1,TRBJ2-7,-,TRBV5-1,CASSLDRGNEQYF,TGCGCCAGCAGCCTCGACAGGGGGAACGAGCAGTACTTC
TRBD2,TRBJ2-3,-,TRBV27,CASSRLAGKDTQYF,TGTGCCAGCAGTCGACTAGCGGGAAAAGATACGCAGTATTTT
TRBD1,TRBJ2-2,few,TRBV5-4,CASSQGQGFAGELFF,TGTGCCAGCAGCCAGGGACAGGGTTTTGCCGGGGAGCTGTTTTTT
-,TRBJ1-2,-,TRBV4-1,CASSQVQVGAYGYTF,TGCGCCAGCAGCCAAGTTCAGGTTGGGGCCTATGGCTACACCTTC
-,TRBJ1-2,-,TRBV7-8,CASSAAEYYGYTF,TGTGCCAGCAGCGCCGCGGAGTACTATGGCTACACCTTC
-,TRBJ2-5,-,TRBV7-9,CASSRGWIPYF,TGTGCCAGCAGCCGAGGGTGGATTCCGTACTTC
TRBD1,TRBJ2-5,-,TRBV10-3,CAIRQGQETQYF,TGTGCCATCCGACAGGGCCAAGAGACCCAGTACTTC
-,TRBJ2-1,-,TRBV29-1,CSADGGVLYNEQFF,TGCAGCGCAGACGGCGGAGTCCTTTACAATGAGCAGTTCTTC
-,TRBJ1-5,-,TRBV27,CASSSTANLVRRHF,TGTGCCAGCAGTTCGACAGCTAATCTAGTCAGGCGGCATTTT
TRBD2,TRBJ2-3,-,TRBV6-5,CASSYLADTDTQYF,TGTGCCAGCAGTTACCTAGCGGACACAGATACGCAGTATTTT
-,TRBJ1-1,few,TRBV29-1,CSVENLSTVRF,TGCAGCGTTGAAAATCTTTCGACAGTACGCTTT
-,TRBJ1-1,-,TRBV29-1,CSVGEASEAFF,TGCAGCGTTGGGGAGGCCTCTGAAGCTTTCTTT
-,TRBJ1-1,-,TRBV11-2,CASSRDTDSTNTEAFF,TGTGCCAGCAGCCGAGATACGGACAGTACGAACACTGAAGCTTTCTTT
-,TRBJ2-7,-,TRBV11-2,CASRGRRTGISYEQYF,TGTGCCAGCAGGGGAAGGAGGACTGGCATCTCCTACGAGCAGTACTTC
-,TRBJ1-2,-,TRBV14,CASSQDQGQTYGYTF,TGTGCCAGCAGCCAAGATCAGGGCCAAACCTATGGCTACACCTTC
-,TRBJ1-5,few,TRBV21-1,CASSKAFDRVRGQPQHF,TGTGCCAGCAGCAAAGCCTTCGACAGGGTACGGGGTCAGCCCCAGCATTTT
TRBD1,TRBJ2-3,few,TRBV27,CASTPVRGRDTDTQYF,TGTGCCAGCACCCCGGTCAGGGGGCGGGACACAGATACGCAGTATTTT
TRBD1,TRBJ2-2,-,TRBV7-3,CASSRVQGARGELFF,TGTGCCAGCAGCCGAGTACAGGGGGCGCGAGGGGAGCTGTTTTTT
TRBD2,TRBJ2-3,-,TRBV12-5,CASGQSGRVSTDTQYF,TGTGCTAGTGGCCAAAGCGGGAGGGTTAGCACAGATACGCAGTATTTT
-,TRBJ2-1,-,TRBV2,CASSESRLNEQFF,TGTGCCAGCAGTGAATCCCGTCTCAATGAGCAGTTCTTC
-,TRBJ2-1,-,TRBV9,CASSVVVGTPGNEQFF,TGTGCCAGCAGCGTAGTTGTAGGGACTCCTGGGAATGAGCAGTTCTTC